A single sample gave rise to the 5 T cell receptor beta chains below, sequenced in a study of beta chain features in type 1 diabetes (dated by TCRdb to 2016 to 2018). Broad study findings and their caveats: In all four CD4+ subsets, TCRB CDR3 length was moderately but significantly shorter in type 1 diabetes patients.

Library method: the immunoSEQ multiplex PCR assay. The entire isolated RNA was reverse transcribed using the High Capacity cDNA Reverse Transcription Kit, and thus expressed TCRB transcripts were sequenced. Sourced from immuneACCESS, this table was stored by TCRdb with only in-frame sequences that have V and J called. A share of the clones is absent; for the studies checked, an unresolved V gene accounts for under half, and the remainder has no known explanation. Here the sample has about 170,000 clones; approximately 8.1% occur a single time. The ten biggest clones cover 0.5% of the sample. No antigen has been identified for these receptors. The source material was central memory CD4+ T cells from blood. These TCRs come from a man aged 18 to 30 with type 1 diabetes.

This clone was observed many times. V and J are TRBV30 and TRBJ1-6; no clear D gene. CDR3 size: 15 residues. Deletions cut 0 bases from V and 9 bases from J, with 15 bases between. CDR1 GTSNPN and CDR2 SVGIG come from the germline V gene (reference sequence). DNA for the CDR3: TGTGCCTGGAGTGTACGGGCCGGGAGAAGTTCACCCCTCCACTTT. Encoded protein: CAWSVRAGRSSPLHF. The whole variable domain, filled in from reference TRBV30 and TRBJ1-6, reads SQTIHQWPATLVQPVGSPLSLECTVEGTSNPNLYWYRQAAGRGLQLLFYSVGIGQISSEVPQNLSASRPQDRQFILSSKKLLLSDSGFYLCAWSVRAGRSSPLHFGNGTRLTVT.

Of note for this clone: The junction does not match germline at one end; this may be a read error. The CDR3 region is CASSHSSGSVEQFF. CDR3 nucleotides: TGTGCCAGCAGTCACTCTAGCGGGAGTGTTGAGCAGTTCTTC. The chain uses TRBV6-5 and TRBJ2-1; 10 positions match TRBD2. This CDR3 has 14 residues. The germline V gene encodes CDR1 MNHEY and CDR2 SVGAGI.

The sample holds a few counts of this clone. The chain is built from TRBV7-7 and TRBJ2-2; tentative D call: TRBD2 (5 bases). The CDR3 covers 14 residues. With 5 bases removed from V and 7 bases from J, the gap between germline ends came to 14 bases. In germline, CDR1 is SSHAT, CDR2 FNYEAQ (reference sequence). CDR3 residues: CASSARSEDGELFF. DNA of the CDR3: TGTGCCAGCAGCGCCAGATCGGAGGACGGGGAGCTGTTTTTT.

This clone occurred a few times. V and J are TRBV7-2 and TRBJ2-7; 9 positions agree with TRBD1. Germline loops: CDR1 SGHTA, CDR2 FQGNSA. The CDR3 runs 15 residues. The V gene end was trimmed by 3 bases and the J gene end by 4 bases; junction bases not matched to a gene: 7. CDR3 sequence (DNA): TGTGCCAGCAGCTTTGGGACAGGGTTTTCGTACGAGCAGTACTTC. This codes for CASSFGTGFSYEQYF.

The table lists this clone with many counts. The CDR3 reads CASSQGLGSSNIQYF. In DNA, the CDR3 is TGCGCCAGCAGCCAAGGTTTAGGGAGCAGTAACATTCAGTACTTC. The V gene is TRBV4-1, the J gene TRBJ2-4, with a possible D match to TRBD2 (5 bases). V lost 1 base, J lost 7 bases, and 14 bases lay in between. The CDR3 runs 15 residues. CDR1 is MGHRA and CDR2 is YSYEKL in the germline V gene.